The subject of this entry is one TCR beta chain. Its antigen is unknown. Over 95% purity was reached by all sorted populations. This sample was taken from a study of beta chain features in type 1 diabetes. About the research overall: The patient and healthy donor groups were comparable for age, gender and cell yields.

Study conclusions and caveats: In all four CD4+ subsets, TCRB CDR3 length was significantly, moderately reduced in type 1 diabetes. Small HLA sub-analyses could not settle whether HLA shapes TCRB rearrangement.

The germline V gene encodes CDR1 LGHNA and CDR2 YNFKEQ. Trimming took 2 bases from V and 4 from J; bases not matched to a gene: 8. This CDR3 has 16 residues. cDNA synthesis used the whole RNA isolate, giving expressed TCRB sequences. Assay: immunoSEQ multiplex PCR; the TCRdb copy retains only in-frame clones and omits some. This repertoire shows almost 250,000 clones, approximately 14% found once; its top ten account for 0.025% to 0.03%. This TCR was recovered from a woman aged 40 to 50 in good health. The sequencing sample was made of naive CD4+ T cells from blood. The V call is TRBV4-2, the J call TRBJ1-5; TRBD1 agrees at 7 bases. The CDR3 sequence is CASSQPTGSGNQPQHF. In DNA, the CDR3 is TGTGCCAGCAGCCAACCGACAGGGTCAGGGAATCAGCCCCAGCATTTT.